This T cell receptor beta chain originates from a study of PD-1 blockade in classical Hodgkin lymphoma. Regarding the study as a whole: Complete responders' baseline diversity resembled that of newly diagnosed patients.

Time point of the sample: cycle 4 day 1 (C4D1), after 6 weeks of nivolumab. No patient escaped relapse after autologous stem cell transplantation, and brentuximab vedotin exposure varied. A word on this clone: The antigen is undetermined.

Germline trimming cut 5 bases from V and 5 bases from J; bases unmatched to any gene: 6. The CDR3 loop spans 14 amino acids. Germline assignment: CDR1 SQVTM and CDR2 ANQGSEA. Data came from immunoSEQ multiplex PCR; TCRdb stores just in-frame clones and leaves some out. The sample records approximately 65,000 clones, just over 90% being singletons. The material sequenced was peripheral blood mononuclear cells (PBMCs), taken before the fourth cycle of nivolumab. The TCR sequence derives from a human donor with classical Hodgkin lymphoma. V is TRBV29-1 and J is TRBJ2-2; 9 bases are shared with TRBD1. The CDR3 spells CSVRGTGRTGELFF. CDR3 coding DNA: TGCAGCGTTAGGGGGACAGGGAGGACCGGGGAGCTGTTTTTT.